The clone carrying this T cell receptor beta chain was observed a single time. This entry belongs to a study of shared clonotypes between healthy human individuals. TCRdb keeps only in-frame clones here, not all; method: immunoSEQ multiplex PCR. This table holds 170,000 or so clones, 60% to 75% found once. The sequenced sample consisted of memory CD4+ T cells sorted from blood. Subset indicated: CD45RA-negative fraction. This receptor was obtained from a man between 25 and 39 years old in good health.

CDR3 DNA: TGTGCCAGCAGCTCCACAGGGATGGGACTCTACGAGCAGTACTTC. This translates into CASSSTGMGLYEQYF. The gene calls are TRBV7-9 and TRBJ2-7, with D possibly being TRBD1 or TRBD2 (6 bases each). Trimming removed 4 bases from V and 3 bases from J, with 16 bases in between. The CDR3 is 15 amino acids. The germline V gene has CDR1 SEHNR and CDR2 FQNEAQ (reference sequence).